This entry lists 5 T cell receptor beta chains sequenced from one sample in a study of blood T cell repertoires in COVID-19. Sequenced by immunoSEQ multiplex PCR; TCRdb stores in-frame clones only, minus some. The sample contains roughly 43,000 clones, 86% of which appear only once. The sample was peripheral blood. Receptors were obtained from a man in his 60s with active COVID-19.

The chain couples TRBV19 to TRBJ2-6, with a weak D call TRBD1 (5 bases). The CDR3 covers 18 residues. Trimming removed 0 bases at V and 0 bases at J, with 12 bases between. Germline V gives CDR1 LNHDA, CDR2 SQIVND (reference sequence). CDR3 sequence (DNA): TGTGCCAGTAGTATAGAGCAGGGAAGGAGCTCTGGGGCCAACGTCCTGACTTTC. This codes for CASSIEQGRSSGANVLTF.

The chain recombines TRBV29-1 with TRBJ2-3; D may be TRBD1 (6 bases). The CDR3 totals 12 residues. Germline V gene sequence: CDR1 SQVTM, CDR2 ANQGSEA. V gave up 2 bases and J gave up 3 bases, with 6 bases separating them. This CDR3 is CSVEQGTDTQYF. The DNA for the CDR3 is TGCAGCGTTGAACAGGGGACAGATACGCAGTATTTT.

The rearrangement uses TRBV12-5 and TRBJ2-7; 12 nucleotides agree with TRBD2. Germline CDR1 and CDR2: LGHNT and FRNRAP. This CDR3 is 19 amino acids long. After removal of 4 bases from V and 2 bases from J, the junction contained 15 bases not matched to a gene. CDR3 sequence (DNA): TGTGCTAGTGGTTCCCGGACTAGCGGGATACTCGGCAGGCCCTACGAGCAGTACTTC. Amino acid sequence: CASGSRTSGILGRPYEQYF.

The V gene is TRBV4-1, the J gene TRBJ2-3; tentatively, D is TRBD2 (6 bases). This CDR3 contains 15 residues. Germline V gene data show CDR1 as MGHRA and CDR2 as YSYEKL. V was cut by 7 bases and J by 0 bases, with 14 bases left in between. The DNA for the CDR3 is TGCGCCAGCACCTCAGCGGGCACTAGCACAGATACGCAGTATTTT. Translation gives CASTSAGTSTDTQYF.

The chain is built from TRBV14 and TRBJ1-2; the D is unclear. Germline CDR1 and CDR2: SGHDN and FVKESK. CDR3 length: 13 amino acids. Trimming left V 0 bases short and J 6 bases short, with 8 bases between. The CDR3 DNA reads TGTGCCAGCAGCCAAGATTTAAGAGATGGCTACACCTTC. Translation: CASSQDLRDGYTF.